The 30 T cell receptor beta chains below come from one sample, sequenced in a study of blood T cell repertoires in COVID-19. TCRdb's table, derived via immunoSEQ multiplex PCR, lists solely in-frame clones and lacks some. This table holds under 65,000 clones, roughly four fifths found once. The source material was peripheral blood. These receptors came from a man in his fifties or sixties with COVID-19, enrolled during active disease.

A few counts support this clone. The chain uses TRBV9 and TRBJ2-3; D unresolved. The CDR3 spans 14 residues. The germline V and J ends were trimmed by 0 bases and 2 bases, with 7 bases remaining between them. Germline V CDR1 and CDR2: SGDLS, YYNGEE. The CDR3 protein is CASSVDSITDTQYF. CDR3 coding DNA: TGTGCCAGCAGCGTAGACTCAATCACAGATACGCAGTATTTT. Full variable domain (missing parts from reference TRBV9 and TRBJ2-3): DSGVTQTPKHLITATGQRVTLRCSPRSGDLSVYWYQQSLDQGLQFLIQYYNGEERAKGNILERFSAQQFPDLHSELNLSSLELGDSALYFCASSVDSITDTQYFGPGTRLTVL.

This chain connects TRBV6-6 to TRBJ2-7; possibly TRBD2 for D (6 bases). V lost 5 bases and J lost 2, with 16 bases in between. The CDR3 is made up of 15 amino acids. Germline CDR1 reads MNHNY; CDR2 reads SVGAGI (reference sequence). CDR3 loop: CASSPRGTSPYEQYF. The CDR3 coding sequence is TGTGCCAGCAGTCCCCGGGGGACCTCACCCTACGAGCAGTACTTC.

This rearrangement joins TRBV6-5 to TRBJ2-2; D is ambiguous. The CDR3 spans 16 residues. Germline V CDR1 and CDR2: MNHEY, SVGAGI. Trimming removed 0 bases from V and 2 bases from J, with 10 bases in between. CDR3 bases: TGTGCCAGCAGTTACTCCCCCGCAGGAAACACCGGGGAGCTGTTTTTT. It encodes CASSYSPAGNTGELFF.

The V call is TRBV24-1, the J call TRBJ2-1; 7 nucleotides match TRBD2. The V gene end was trimmed by 5 bases and the J gene end by 6 bases; junction bases not matched to a gene: 9. CDR3 size: 15 residues. CDR1 is KGHDR, CDR2 SFDVKD, per germline. Written as DNA, the CDR3 is TGTGCCACCAGTGGAGCGGGGAGTGGCATCAATGAGCAGTTCTTC. It yields the protein CATSGAGSGINEQFF.

The chain joins TRBV6-5 to TRBJ1-2; unclear D gene. Germline lookup yields CDR1 MNHEY and CDR2 SVGAGI. The CDR3 length is 12 residues. Trimming removed 7 bases at V and 4 bases at J, with 10 bases between. The CDR3 region is CASTQGLYGYTF. CDR3 sequence (DNA): TGTGCCAGCACCCAAGGACTCTATGGCTACACCTTC.

This clone was recorded only once. The chain employs TRBV12-5 and TRBJ2-3, with a weak D call TRBD1 (5 bases). Per the germline V gene, CDR1 is LGHNT and CDR2 is FRNRAP. The CDR3 runs 15 residues. Deletions cut 1 base from V and 2 bases from J, with 10 bases between. The CDR3 is CASGLEGRDTDTQYF. The CDR3 DNA is TGTGCTAGTGGTTTGGAGGGCAGGGACACAGATACGCAGTATTTT.

This clone was picked up a small number of times. CDR3 DNA: TGTGCCAGCAGTCCCCCCAGAGGCGAAAAACTGTTTTTT. Amino acid sequence: CASSPPRGEKLFF. The chain has TRBV6-5 and TRBJ1-4; D gene unclear. This CDR3 has 13 amino acids. Trimming took 5 bases from V and 8 from J, leaving 12 bases between them. The germline CDR1 and CDR2 sequences are MNHEY and SVGAGI.

CDR3 coding DNA: TGTGCCAGCAGCGTACAGGGGATGAACACTGAAGCTTTCTTT. Translation gives CASSVQGMNTEAFF. This chain joins TRBV9 and TRBJ1-1; tentative D call: TRBD1 (6 bases). With 1 base removed from V and 0 bases from J, the gap between germline ends came to 7 bases. Germline V gene sequence: CDR1 SGDLS, CDR2 YYNGEE. CDR3 length: 14 residues.

The J gene is TRBJ2-7, the V gene TRBV11-3, with 10 nucleotides matching TRBD2. Germline V gene data show CDR1 as SGHNT and CDR2 as YENEEA. The CDR3 is made up of 15 amino acids. Unmatched junction bases numbered 4, after V lost 5 bases and J lost 0 bases. The CDR3 protein is CASSTTSGVSYEQYF. The CDR3 coding sequence is TGTGCCAGCAGCACCACTAGCGGGGTCTCCTACGAGCAGTACTTC.

V usage is TRBV5-1 and J usage is TRBJ1-2; 8 bases fit TRBD1. The CDR3 has 17 amino acids. The J segment lost 2 bases and the V segment lost 3 bases, leaving 12 bases of the junction unmatched. Germline values: CDR1 SGHRS, CDR2 YFSETQ. In DNA form, the CDR3 reads TGCGCCAGCAGCTCCGGGACAGGCATATTCCCCAACTATGGCTACACCTTC. This sequence encodes CASSSGTGIFPNYGYTF.

This clone was observed a handful of times. A much bigger clone sits one base away, suggesting this may be a read error. Other DNA sequences in the same sample also yield this CDR3. V and J are TRBV5-5 and TRBJ2-3; the match to TRBD2 covers 9 bases. CDR3 length equals 16 residues. Germline V gene sequence: CDR1 SGHKS, CDR2 YYEKEE (reference sequence). The CDR3 DNA follows: TGTCCCCGCAGCTGGGGCGGGGGCGGGAGGGCCCTCCCTGGGTATTTT. It yields the protein CPRSWGGGGRALPGYF. Full variable domain (rest looked up from reference TRBV5-5 and TRBJ2-3): DAGVTQSPTHLIKTRGQQVTLRCSPISGHKSVSWYQQVLGQGPQFIFQYYEKEERGRGNFPDRFSARQFPNYSSELNVNALLLGDSALYLCPRSWGGGGRALPGYFGPGTRLTVL.

This chain joins TRBV5-4 and TRBJ1-1, with D perhaps TRBD1 (5 bases). Trimming took off 2 bases at V and 3 bases at J, with 14 bases between the two ends. The CDR3 contains 15 residues. Germline-derived CDR1 and CDR2 are SGHNT and YYREEE (reference sequence). This CDR3 reads CASSFLGAVDTEAFF. The CDR3 DNA reads TGTGCCAGCAGCTTCCTTGGGGCGGTGGACACTGAAGCTTTCTTT. Based on the CDR3 plus reference TRBV5-4 and TRBJ1-1, the full variable domain is ETGVTQSPTHLIKTRGQQVTLRCSSQSGHNTVSWYQQALGQGPQFIFQYYREEENGRGNFPPRFSGLQFPNYSSELNVNALELDDSALYLCASSFLGAVDTEAFFGQGTRLTVV.

The genes are TRBV4-2 and TRBJ2-5; TRBD2 matches at 7 bases. J lost 3 bases, V lost 8 bases, and 6 bases had no gene match. This CDR3 is built from 13 residues. Germline loops: CDR1 LGHNA, CDR2 YNFKEQ. The CDR3 nucleotides are TGTGCCAGCGCCCAGGCGGGGGAAGAGACCCAGTACTTC. It translates to CASAQAGEETQYF.

This clone was observed once. This chain uses TRBV11-2 with TRBJ2-7, with no clear D. The V and J ends lost 1 base and 6 bases respectively, with 13 bases between them. The CDR3 has 14 residues. In germline, CDR1 is SGHAT, CDR2 FQNNGV. The CDR3 loop reads CASSLGRLMGEQYF. Here the CDR3 DNA reads TGTGCCAGCAGCTTAGGGAGATTGATGGGCGAGCAGTACTTC.

V usage is TRBV5-1 and J usage is TRBJ2-1; D perhaps matches TRBD1 (6 bases). Germline CDR1 and CDR2: SGHRS and YFSETQ. The V and J ends lost 1 base and 8 bases respectively, with 7 bases between them. The CDR3 length is 12 residues. The DNA of the CDR3 is TGCGCCAGCAGCTTGTGGACAGATGAGCAGTTCTTC. Encoded protein: CASSLWTDEQFF.

CDR3 in amino acids: CASTRGLENQPQHF. CDR3 nucleotide sequence: TGTGCCAGCACCAGGGGGCTAGAGAATCAGCCCCAGCATTTT. The genes are TRBV3-1 (or the pseudogene TRBV3-2) and TRBJ1-5, with TRBD1 matching 8 bases. J was trimmed by 4 bases and V by 7 bases; bases with no gene match: 6. This CDR3 has 14 residues. Germline-derived CDR1 and CDR2 are LGHDT and YNNKEL (reference sequence).

This clone was seen just once. CDR3 region: CASSTPFFPGQGAFF. Here the CDR3 DNA reads TGTGCCAGCTCCACCCCTTTTTTTCCGGGACAGGGTGCTTTCTTT. V is TRBV6-5 and J is TRBJ1-1; 9 bases agree with TRBD1. With V trimmed by 8 bases and J by 11 bases, 18 bases remained unmatched. Germline lookup yields CDR1 MNHEY and CDR2 SVGAGI. This CDR3 is 15 amino acids long.

The V call is TRBV3-1 (or the pseudogene TRBV3-2), the J call TRBJ2-3; maybe TRBD2 (5 bases). CDR1 and CDR2 (germline): LGHDT, YNNKEL (reference sequence). CDR3 length: 13 amino acids. Trimming took off 2 bases at V and 2 bases at J, with 5 bases between the two ends. The CDR3, as DNA: TGTGCCAGCAGCCAACGGGACACAGATACGCAGTATTTT. Its translation: CASSQRDTDTQYF.

This chain uses TRBV7-9 with TRBJ2-1; tentative D call: TRBD2 (7 bases). CDR1 and CDR2 (germline): SEHNR, FQNEAQ (reference sequence). The CDR3 totals 13 residues. V lost 4 bases, J lost 7 bases, and 11 bases lay in between. The CDR3 loop is CASSWGGFNEQFF. CDR3 nucleotide sequence: TGTGCCAGCAGCTGGGGGGGCTTTAATGAGCAGTTCTTC.

V usage is TRBV9 and J usage is TRBJ1-6; D is perhaps TRBD1 (5 bases). This CDR3 is 18 amino acids long. The V end lost 0 bases, the J end lost 7 bases, and 20 bases lay between the germline ends. CDR1 is SGDLS and CDR2 is YYNGEE in the germline V gene. CDR3 residues: CASSVAMGGETLNSPLHF. DNA for the CDR3: TGTGCCAGCAGCGTAGCTATGGGAGGGGAAACCCTAAATTCACCCCTCCACTTT.

This chain joins TRBV6-5 and TRBJ2-3; D not resolved. The CDR3 sequence is 15 residues long. The germline V and J ends were trimmed by 6 bases and 2 bases, with 15 bases remaining between them. The germline V gene encodes CDR1 MNHEY and CDR2 SVGAGI. The CDR3 DNA reads TGTGCCAGCAGCCGGGTCTCGACCTCCACAGATACGCAGTATTTT. Its protein is CASSRVSTSTDTQYF.

The chain combines TRBV7-9 with TRBJ2-7; D may be TRBD2 (6 bases). Germline V CDR1 and CDR2: SEHNR, FQNEAQ (reference sequence). The CDR3 extends over 14 amino acids. Between the trimmed V and J ends, which lost 0 bases and 1 base, there was a span of 7 bases. CDR3 nucleotides: TGTGCCAGCAGCTTAGCGCGGGGATCCTACGAGCAGTACTTC. Translated: CASSLARGSYEQYF. The full variable domain, in which reference TRBV7-9 and TRBJ2-7 provide the parts outside the CDR3, is DTGVSQNPRHKITKRGQNVTFRCDPISEHNRLYWYRQTLGQGPEFLTYFQNEAQLEKSRLLSDRFSAERPKGSFSTLEIQRTEQGDSAMYLCASSLARGSYEQYFGPGTRLTVT.

This rearrangement joins TRBV19 to TRBJ2-3; D possibly corresponds to TRBD2 (6 bases). Germline assignment: CDR1 LNHDA and CDR2 SQIVND (reference sequence). V gave up 5 bases and J gave up 9 bases, with 21 bases separating them. CDR3 length: 15 amino acids. CDR3 nucleotide sequence: TGTGCCAGTAGTCCGCCTCCCTACGGGGGTGAGACGCAGTATTTT. Residues: CASSPPPYGGETQYF.

This clone was observed a few times. The V gene is TRBV7-9, the J gene TRBJ1-6; tentative D call: TRBD1 (6 bases). Germline V gene lookup returns CDR1 SEHNR and CDR2 FQNEAQ (reference sequence). The CDR3 spans 15 residues. V dropped 0 bases and J dropped 6 bases, with 9 bases sitting between them. For the CDR3, the DNA is TGTGCCAGCAGCTTAGCTTCAGGGGTTAATTCACCCCTCCACTTT. Its protein product is CASSLASGVNSPLHF.

This clone was counted between two and nine times. The chain joins TRBV6-4 to TRBJ2-1; tentative D call: TRBD2 (6 bases). With 10 bases removed from V and 7 bases from J, the gap between germline ends came to 17 bases. This CDR3 has 13 amino acids. Germline V gene data show CDR1 as MRHNA and CDR2 as SNTAGT. This CDR3 is CATSGLRGNEQFF. In DNA form, the CDR3 reads TGTGCCACCTCGGGACTCCGGGGGAATGAGCAGTTCTTC.

This chain joins TRBV11-2 and TRBJ2-5; no firm D call. V gave up 0 bases and J gave up 7 bases, with 9 bases separating them. The germline V gene encodes CDR1 SGHAT and CDR2 FQNNGV. The CDR3 contains 13 residues. The chain's CDR3 is CASSLETLGTQYF. As DNA, the CDR3 is TGTGCCAGCAGCTTAGAAACCCTCGGGACCCAGTACTTC.

This chain joins TRBV7-6 and TRBJ2-7; 8 bases line up with TRBD2. Trimming cost V 0 bases and J 5 bases; bases outside gene matches: 3. CDR1 SGHVS and CDR2 FNYEAQ come from the germline V gene. This CDR3 is 14 amino acids long. This chain's CDR3 is CASSLARGANEQYF. The CDR3 DNA sequence: TGTGCCAGCAGCTTAGCGCGGGGGGCTAACGAGCAGTACTTC. Combining the CDR3 with reference TRBV7-6 and TRBJ2-7 gives the whole variable domain GAGVSQSPRYKVTKRGQDVALRCDPISGHVSLYWYRQALGQGPEFLTYFNYEAQQDKSGLPNDRFSAERPEGSISTLTIQRTEQRDSAMYRCASSLARGANEQYFGPGTRLTVT.

J is TRBJ2-1 and V is TRBV9; possible D gene TRBD1, 5 bases. CDR1 SGDLS and CDR2 YYNGEE come from the germline V gene. V was clipped by 2 bases and J by 4 bases, with 13 bases between them. The CDR3 contains 15 residues. CDR3 nucleotide sequence: TGTGCCAGCAGCGTGGCAGGGTTGGGGTACAATGAGCAGTTCTTC. Translating it yields CASSVAGLGYNEQFF.

This clone turned up a few times. The J gene is TRBJ1-3, the V gene TRBV4-1, with TRBD1 matching 8 bases. Germline values: CDR1 MGHRA, CDR2 YSYEKL. The J segment lost 5 bases and the V segment lost 0 bases, leaving 6 bases of the junction unmatched. CDR3 size: 16 residues. The chain's CDR3 is CASSQDRTGGRNTIYF. The CDR3 DNA is TGCGCCAGCAGCCAAGATCGTACAGGGGGGAGAAACACCATATATTTT.

The genes are TRBV20-1 and TRBJ1-5, with TRBD1 matching over 8 bases. Germline-derived CDR1 and CDR2 are DFQATT and SNEGSKA (reference sequence). Losses at the gene ends were 8 bases for V and 4 bases for J; bases not matched to a gene: 1. The CDR3 consists of 11 residues. Here the CDR3 reads CSTGGNQPQHF. CDR3 nucleotide sequence: TGCAGTACAGGGGGAAATCAGCCCCAGCATTTT.